The source of this T cell receptor beta chain is a study of blood T cells in healthy people across ages. The CDR3 runs to 13 residues. The germline gives CDR1 DFQATT, CDR2 SNEGSKA (reference sequence). Trimming left V 4 bases short and J 2 bases short, with 12 bases between. For the second PCR, which ran for about 7 to 11 cycles, a sample-barcoded 5' primer and a J-beta primer mix were used. TCRdb reprocessed the 5' RACE reads with MiXCR, giving one entry per CDR3 protein. The sample contains fewer than 1 million distinct CDR3 sequences, more than 40% of which appear only once. This TCR was recovered from a man between 60 and 75 years old in good health. The chain employs TRBV20-1 and TRBJ2-7; D remains ambiguous. The sample was blood. The CDR3 coding sequence is TGCAGTGCTAACACCGCGAATCCCTACGAGCAGTACTTC. Translated, it gives CSANTANPYEQYF.